This TCR beta chain comes out of a study of spatial heterogeneity in lung cancer. Each TCR cDNA molecule carried a unique molecular identifier. TCRdb reprocessed the 5' RACE reads via MiXCR and lists one record per CDR3 protein. This repertoire shows 85,000 to 100,000 distinct CDR3 sequences, roughly 12% found once; its top ten account for 35% to 45%. Time point described: sample taken at primary tumor resection. Tumor, nontumor lung or frozen PBMC supplied whole RNA, sequenced without sorting. The donors comprised 60 to 85 untreated early-stage non-small cell lung cancer patients. The CDR3 sequence is 17 residues long. Germline V lookup: CDR1 MNHEY, CDR2 SMNVEV (reference sequence). The junction had 6 bases not matched to a gene; V was cut back by 2 bases and J by 3 bases.

Here the sequenced sample was PBMCs, taken at surgery. The source is a male donor with early-stage non-small cell lung cancer. This chain uses TRBV27 with TRBJ1-6, with 8 bases fitting TRBD1. CDR3 coding DNA: TGTGCCAGCAGTTTAAATTTGGGACAGGACTATAATTCACCCCTCCACTTT. Amino acids: CASSLNLGQDYNSPLHF.